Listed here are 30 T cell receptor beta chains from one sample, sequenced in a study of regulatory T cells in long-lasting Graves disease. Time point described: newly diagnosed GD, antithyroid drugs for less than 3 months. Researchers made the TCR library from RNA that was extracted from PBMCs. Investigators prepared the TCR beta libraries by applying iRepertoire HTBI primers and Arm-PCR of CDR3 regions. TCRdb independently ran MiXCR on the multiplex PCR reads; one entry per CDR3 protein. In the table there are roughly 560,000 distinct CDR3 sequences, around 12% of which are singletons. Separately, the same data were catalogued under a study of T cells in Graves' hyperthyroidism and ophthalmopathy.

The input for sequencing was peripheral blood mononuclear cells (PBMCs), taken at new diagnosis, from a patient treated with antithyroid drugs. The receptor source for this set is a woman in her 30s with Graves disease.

CDR3 amino acids: CASSQDETEAVGELFF. CDR3 DNA sequence: TGCGCCAGCAGCCAAGATGAAACGGAGGCTGTCGGGGAGCTGTTTTTT. The chain employs TRBV4-3 and TRBJ2-2, with a possible D match to TRBD2 (5 bases). With 0 bases removed from V and 7 bases from J, the gap between germline ends came to 15 bases. The CDR3 has 16 amino acids. Germline V CDR1 and CDR2: LGHNA, YSLEER.

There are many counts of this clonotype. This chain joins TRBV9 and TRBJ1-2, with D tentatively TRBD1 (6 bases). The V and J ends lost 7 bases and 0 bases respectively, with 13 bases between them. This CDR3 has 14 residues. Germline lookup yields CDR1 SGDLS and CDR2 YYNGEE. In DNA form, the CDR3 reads TGTGCCAGCGGACCGAACAGGGCTAACTATGGCTACACCTTC. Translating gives CASGPNRANYGYTF.

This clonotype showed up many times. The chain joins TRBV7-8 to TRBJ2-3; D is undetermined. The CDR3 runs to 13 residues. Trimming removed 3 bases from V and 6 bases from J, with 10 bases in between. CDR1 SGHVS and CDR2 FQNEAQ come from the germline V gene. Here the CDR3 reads CASSFHGQDTQYF. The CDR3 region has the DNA TGTGCCAGCAGCTTCCACGGCCAGGATACGCAGTATTTT.

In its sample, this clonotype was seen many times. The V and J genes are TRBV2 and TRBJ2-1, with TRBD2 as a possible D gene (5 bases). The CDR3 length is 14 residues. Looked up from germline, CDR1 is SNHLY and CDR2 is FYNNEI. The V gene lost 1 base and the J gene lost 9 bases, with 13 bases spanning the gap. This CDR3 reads CASSEVSGMGEQFF. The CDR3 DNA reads TGTGCCAGCAGTGAAGTTTCGGGAATGGGTGAGCAGTTCTTC.

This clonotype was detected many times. The CDR3 DNA follows: TGCAGCGTTGAACTACGGCGGAGGGGAGAGACCCAGTACTTC. Translation gives CSVELRRRGETQYF. The rearrangement links TRBV29-1 to TRBJ2-5; a weak D match, TRBD2 (6 bases). This CDR3 is 14 amino acids long. Between the trimmed V and J ends, which lost 2 bases and 4 bases, there was a span of 14 bases. Per the germline V gene, CDR1 is SQVTM and CDR2 is ANQGSEA. Complete variable domain (other parts from reference TRBV29-1 and TRBJ2-5): SAVISQKPSRDICQRGTSLTIQCQVDSQVTMMFWYRQQPGQSLTLIATANQGSEATYESGFVIDKFPISRPNLTFSTLTVSNMSPEDSSIYLCSVELRRRGETQYFGPGTRLLVL.

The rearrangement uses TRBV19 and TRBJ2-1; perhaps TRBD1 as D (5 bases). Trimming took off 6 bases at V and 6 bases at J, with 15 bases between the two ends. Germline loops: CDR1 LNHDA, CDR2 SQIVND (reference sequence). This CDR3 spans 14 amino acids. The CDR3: CASSPSNRGNEQFF. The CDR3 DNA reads TGTGCCAGTAGCCCCAGTAATAGGGGCAATGAGCAGTTCTTC. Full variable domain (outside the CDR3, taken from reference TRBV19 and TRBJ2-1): DGGITQSPKYLFRKEGQNVTLSCEQNLNHDAMYWYRQDPGQGLRLIYYSQIVNDFQKGDIAEGYSVSREKKESFPLTVTSAQKNPTAFYLCASSPSNRGNEQFFGPGTRLTVL.

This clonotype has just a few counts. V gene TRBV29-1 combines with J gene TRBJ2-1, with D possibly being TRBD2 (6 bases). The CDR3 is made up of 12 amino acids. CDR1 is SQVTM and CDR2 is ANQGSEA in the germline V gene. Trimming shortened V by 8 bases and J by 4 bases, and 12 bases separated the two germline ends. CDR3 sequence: CSSGGDYNEQFF. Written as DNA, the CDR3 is TGCAGCTCAGGAGGGGATTACAATGAGCAGTTCTTC.

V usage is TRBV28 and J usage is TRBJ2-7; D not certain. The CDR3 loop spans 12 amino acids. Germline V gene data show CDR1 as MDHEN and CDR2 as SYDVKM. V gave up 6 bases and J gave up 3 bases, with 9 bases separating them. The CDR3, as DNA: TGTGCCAGCAGGGCGACGGGCTACGAGCAGTACTTC. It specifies CASRATGYEQYF.

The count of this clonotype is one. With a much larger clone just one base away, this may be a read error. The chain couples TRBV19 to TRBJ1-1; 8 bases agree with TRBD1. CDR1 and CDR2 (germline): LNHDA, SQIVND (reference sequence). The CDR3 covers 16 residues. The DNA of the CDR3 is TGTGCCAATATCGGACAGGGCGTATACTCGGACACTAAAGCTTTCTTT. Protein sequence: CANIGQGVYSDTKAFF.

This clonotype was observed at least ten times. The chain's CDR3 is CASSSTWTDTQYF. CDR3 bases: TGTGCCAGCAGCTCGACATGGACAGATACGCAGTATTTT. The chain recombines TRBV7-2 with TRBJ2-3; no firm D call. Germline CDR1 SGHTA, CDR2 FQGNSA. This CDR3 has 13 amino acids. The V end lost 4 bases, the J end lost 3 bases, and 8 bases lay between the germline ends.

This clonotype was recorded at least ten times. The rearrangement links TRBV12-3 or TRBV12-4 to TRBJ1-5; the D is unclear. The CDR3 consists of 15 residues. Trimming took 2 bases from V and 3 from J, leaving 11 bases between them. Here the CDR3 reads CASSLRGIDNQPQHF. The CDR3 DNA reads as TGTGCCAGCAGTTTAAGAGGGATAGACAATCAGCCCCAGCATTTT.

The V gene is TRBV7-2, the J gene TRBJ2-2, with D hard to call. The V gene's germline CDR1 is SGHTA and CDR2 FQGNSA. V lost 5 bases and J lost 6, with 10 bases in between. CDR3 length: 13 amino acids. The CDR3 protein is CASSAGPSGELFF. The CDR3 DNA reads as TGTGCCAGCAGCGCAGGCCCGTCCGGGGAGCTGTTTTTT. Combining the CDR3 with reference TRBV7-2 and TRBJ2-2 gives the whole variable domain GAGVSQSPSNKVTEKGKDVELRCDPISGHTALYWYRQSLGQGLEFLIYFQGNSAPDKSGLPSDRFSAERTGGSVSTLTIQRTQQEDSAVYLCASSAGPSGELFFGEGSRLTVL.

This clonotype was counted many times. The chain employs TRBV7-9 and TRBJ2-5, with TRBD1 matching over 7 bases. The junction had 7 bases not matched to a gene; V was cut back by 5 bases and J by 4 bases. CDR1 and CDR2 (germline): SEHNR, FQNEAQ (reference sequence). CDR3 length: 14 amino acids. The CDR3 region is CASSQGVAGETQYF. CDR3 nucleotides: TGTGCCAGCAGCCAGGGGGTCGCAGGAGAGACCCAGTACTTC.

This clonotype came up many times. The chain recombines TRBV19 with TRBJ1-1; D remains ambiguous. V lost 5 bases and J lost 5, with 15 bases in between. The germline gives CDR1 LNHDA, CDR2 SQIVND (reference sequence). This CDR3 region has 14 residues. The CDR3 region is CASSLGLLGTEAFF. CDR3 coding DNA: TGTGCCAGTAGTCTCGGCCTCCTGGGGACTGAAGCTTTCTTT.

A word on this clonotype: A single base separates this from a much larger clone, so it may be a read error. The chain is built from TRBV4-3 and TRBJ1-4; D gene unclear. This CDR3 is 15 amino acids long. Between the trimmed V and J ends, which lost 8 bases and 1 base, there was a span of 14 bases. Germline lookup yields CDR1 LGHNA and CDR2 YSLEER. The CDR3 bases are TGCGCCAGCGGCGGATTACGGGAAACTAATGAAAAACTGTTTTTT. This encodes CASGGLRETNEKLFF.

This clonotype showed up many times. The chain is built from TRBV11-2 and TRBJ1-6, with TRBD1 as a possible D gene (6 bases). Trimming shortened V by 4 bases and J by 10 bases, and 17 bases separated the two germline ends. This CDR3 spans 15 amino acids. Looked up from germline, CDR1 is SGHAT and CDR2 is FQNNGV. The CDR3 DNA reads TGTGCCAGCAGCTCAACGGGGGGCTTAGCCTCACCCCTCCACTTT. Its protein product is CASSSTGGLASPLHF.

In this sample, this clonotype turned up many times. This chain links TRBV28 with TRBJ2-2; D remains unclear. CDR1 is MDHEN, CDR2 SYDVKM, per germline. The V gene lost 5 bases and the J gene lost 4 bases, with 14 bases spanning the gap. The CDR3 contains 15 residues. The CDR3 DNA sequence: TGTGCCAGCAGTCCCCAGATCCGGGCCACCGGGGAGCTGTTTTTT. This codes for CASSPQIRATGELFF.

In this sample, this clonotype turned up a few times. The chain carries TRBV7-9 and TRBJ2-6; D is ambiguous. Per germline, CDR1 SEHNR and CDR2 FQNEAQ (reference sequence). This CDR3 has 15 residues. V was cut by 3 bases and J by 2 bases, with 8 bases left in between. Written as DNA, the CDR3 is TGTGCCAGCAGCTTGACCAAAGCTGGGGCCAACGTCCTGACTTTC. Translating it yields CASSLTKAGANVLTF. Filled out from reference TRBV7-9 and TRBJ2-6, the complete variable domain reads DTGVSQNPRHKITKRGQNVTFRCDPISEHNRLYWYRQTLGQGPEFLTYFQNEAQLEKSRLLSDRFSAERPKGSFSTLEIQRTEQGDSAMYLCASSLTKAGANVLTFGAGSRLTVL.

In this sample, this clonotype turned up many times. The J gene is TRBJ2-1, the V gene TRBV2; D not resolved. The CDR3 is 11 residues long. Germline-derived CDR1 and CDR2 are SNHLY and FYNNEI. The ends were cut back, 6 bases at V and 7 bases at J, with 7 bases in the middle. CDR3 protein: CASRLLNEQFF. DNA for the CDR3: TGTGCCAGCAGACTACTAAATGAGCAGTTCTTC.

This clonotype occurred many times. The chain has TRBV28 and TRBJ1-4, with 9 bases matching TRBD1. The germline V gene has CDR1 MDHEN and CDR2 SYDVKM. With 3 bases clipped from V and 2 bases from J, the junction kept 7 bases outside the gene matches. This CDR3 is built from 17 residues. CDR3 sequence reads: CASSFSTGGRTNEKLFF. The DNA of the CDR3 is TGTGCCAGCAGTTTCTCGACAGGGGGACGTACTAATGAAAAACTGTTTTTT.

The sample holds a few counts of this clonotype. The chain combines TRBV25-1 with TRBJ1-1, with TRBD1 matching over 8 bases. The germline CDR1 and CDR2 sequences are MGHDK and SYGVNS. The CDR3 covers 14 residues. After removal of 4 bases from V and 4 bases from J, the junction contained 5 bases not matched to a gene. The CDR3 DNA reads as TGTGCCAGCAGTGGAAACAGGGGGACCACTGAAGCTTTCTTT. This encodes CASSGNRGTTEAFF.

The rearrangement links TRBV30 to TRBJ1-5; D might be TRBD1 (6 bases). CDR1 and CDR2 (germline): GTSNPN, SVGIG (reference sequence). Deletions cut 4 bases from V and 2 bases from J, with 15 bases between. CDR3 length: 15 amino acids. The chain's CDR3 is CAWTYRDGGNQPQHF. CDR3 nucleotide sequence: TGTGCCTGGACATACAGGGATGGCGGCAATCAGCCCCAGCATTTT.

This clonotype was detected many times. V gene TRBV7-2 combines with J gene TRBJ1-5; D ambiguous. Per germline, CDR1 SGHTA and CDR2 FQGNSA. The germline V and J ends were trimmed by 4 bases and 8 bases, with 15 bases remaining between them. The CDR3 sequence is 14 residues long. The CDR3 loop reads CASSSGSSPKPQHF. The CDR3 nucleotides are TGTGCCAGCAGCTCCGGGAGTTCTCCAAAGCCCCAGCATTTT.

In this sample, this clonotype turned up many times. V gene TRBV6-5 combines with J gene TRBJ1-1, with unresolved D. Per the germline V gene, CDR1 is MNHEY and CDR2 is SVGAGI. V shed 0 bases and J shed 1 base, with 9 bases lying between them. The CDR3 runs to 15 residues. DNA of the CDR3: TGTGCCAGCAGTTACTCTGGCCCATGGAACACTGAAGCTTTCTTT. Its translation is CASSYSGPWNTEAFF.

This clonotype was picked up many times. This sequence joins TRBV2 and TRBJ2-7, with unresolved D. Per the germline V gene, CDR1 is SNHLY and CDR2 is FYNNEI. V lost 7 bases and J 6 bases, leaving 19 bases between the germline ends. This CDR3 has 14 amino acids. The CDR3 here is CASISGTASVEQYF. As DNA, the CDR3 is TGTGCCAGCATTTCCGGAACCGCATCCGTCGAGCAGTACTTC.

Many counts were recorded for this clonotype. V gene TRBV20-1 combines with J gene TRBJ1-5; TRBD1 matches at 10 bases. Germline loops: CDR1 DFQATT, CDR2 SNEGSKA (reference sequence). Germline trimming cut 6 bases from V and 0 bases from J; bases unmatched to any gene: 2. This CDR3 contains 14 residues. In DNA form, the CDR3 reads TGCAGTGCGAGACAGGGGGCTAGCAATCAGCCCCAGCATTTT. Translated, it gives CSARQGASNQPQHF.

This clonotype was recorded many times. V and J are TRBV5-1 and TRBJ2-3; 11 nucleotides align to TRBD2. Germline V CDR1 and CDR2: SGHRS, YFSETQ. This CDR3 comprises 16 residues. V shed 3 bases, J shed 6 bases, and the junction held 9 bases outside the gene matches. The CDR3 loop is CASSSSLAGVGDTQYF. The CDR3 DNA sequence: TGCGCCAGCAGCTCGTCACTAGCGGGAGTCGGGGATACGCAGTATTTT.

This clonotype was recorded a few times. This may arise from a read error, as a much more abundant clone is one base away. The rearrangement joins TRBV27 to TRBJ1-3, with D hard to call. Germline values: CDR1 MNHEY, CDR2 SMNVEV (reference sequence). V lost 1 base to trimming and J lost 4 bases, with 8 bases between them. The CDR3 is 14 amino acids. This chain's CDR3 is CASSLFRSGNTIYF. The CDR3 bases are TGTGCCAGCAGTTTATTTAGGTCAGGAAACACCATATATTTT.

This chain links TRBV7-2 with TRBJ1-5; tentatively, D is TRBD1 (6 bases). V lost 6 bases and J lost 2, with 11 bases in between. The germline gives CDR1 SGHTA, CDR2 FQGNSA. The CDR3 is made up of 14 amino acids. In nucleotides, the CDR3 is TGTGCCAGCAGTAGGGACACCGGCAATCAGCCCCAGCATTTT. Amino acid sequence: CASSRDTGNQPQHF.

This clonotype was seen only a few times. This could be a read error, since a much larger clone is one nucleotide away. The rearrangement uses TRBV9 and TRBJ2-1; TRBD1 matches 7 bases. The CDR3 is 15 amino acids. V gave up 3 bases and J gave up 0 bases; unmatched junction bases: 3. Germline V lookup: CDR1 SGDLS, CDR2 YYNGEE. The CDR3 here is CASSAGTVSYNEQFF. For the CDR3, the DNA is TGTGCCAGCAGCGCCGGGACAGTCTCCTACAATGAGCAGTTCTTC.